These 6 T cell receptor beta chains share one sample of origin, sequenced in a study of blood T cell repertoires in COVID-19. Using immunoSEQ multiplex PCR, the repertoire was profiled, and TCRdb retains in-frame clones only, with some absent. The data show fewer than 90,000 clones, with approximately 86% seen just once and around 2% held by the top ten. Source material: peripheral blood. The receptors here all came from an elderly woman with active or convalescent COVID-19.

The chain recombines TRBV6-5 with TRBJ2-7; 10 nucleotides match TRBD2. This CDR3 spans 15 amino acids. Germline CDR1 and CDR2: MNHEY and SVGAGI. The V segment lost 3 bases and the J segment 4 bases; nucleotides outside the gene matches: 6. As DNA, the CDR3 is TGTGCCAGCAGTTATAGGACTAGCGGACCTTACGAGCAGTACTTC. Its protein is CASSYRTSGPYEQYF.

This chain links TRBV18 with TRBJ1-3; a weak D match, TRBD1 (6 bases). The germline V gene encodes CDR1 KGHSH and CDR2 LQKENI. The CDR3 contains 16 residues. V was trimmed by 0 bases and J by 3 bases, leaving 12 bases between them. CDR3 residues: CASSPPSRGIGNTIYF. The CDR3 nucleotides read TGTGCCAGCTCACCACCGAGCAGGGGTATTGGAAACACCATATATTTT. Combining the CDR3 with reference TRBV18 and TRBJ1-3 gives the whole variable domain NAGVMQNPRHLVRRRGQEARLRCSPMKGHSHVYWYRQLPEEGLKFMVYLQKENIIDESGMPKERFSAEFPKEGPSILRIQQVVRGDSAAYFCASSPPSRGIGNTIYFGEGSWLTVV.

The J gene is TRBJ1-2, the V gene TRBV27; perhaps TRBD1 as D (5 bases). Germline CDR1 reads MNHEY; CDR2 reads SMNVEV (reference sequence). This CDR3 spans 13 amino acids. Trimming removed 3 bases from V and 8 bases from J, with 13 bases in between. DNA for the CDR3: TGTGCCAGCAGTTTGGGGAGGGGACTCGGCTACACCTTC. Amino acids: CASSLGRGLGYTF.

This chain joins TRBV5-4 and TRBJ1-4, with 7 bases aligning to TRBD1. The CDR3 has 17 residues. Trimming removed 5 bases from V and 7 bases from J; junction bases left unmatched: 17. The germline CDR1 and CDR2 sequences are SGHNT and YYREEE (reference sequence). The CDR3 DNA follows: TGTGCCAGCAGTTTACGCCCCTCCAGGGGGTATGGTGAAAAACTGTTTTTT. Amino acid sequence: CASSLRPSRGYGEKLFF.

The rearrangement uses TRBV5-1 and TRBJ1-1; D might be TRBD1 (6 bases). CDR1 and CDR2 from the germline V gene are SGHRS and YFSETQ. The CDR3 is 12 residues long. Trimming took 4 bases from V and 5 from J, leaving 9 bases between them. The CDR3 DNA reads as TGCGCCAGCAGCGGGACACTTACTGAAGCTTTCTTT. Translation: CASSGTLTEAFF.

The CDR3 nucleotides read TGCAGCGCCGAGACCAGGAACGGTGAAGCTTTCTTT. Protein product: CSAETRNGEAFF. The chain combines TRBV29-1 with TRBJ1-1; D call uncertain. This CDR3 region has 12 residues. The V end was cut by 7 bases, the J end by 7 bases, with 16 bases between. Germline V gene data show CDR1 as SQVTM and CDR2 as ANQGSEA. The full variable domain, in which reference TRBV29-1 and TRBJ1-1 provide the parts outside the CDR3, is SAVISQKPSRDICQRGTSLTIQCQVDSQVTMMFWYRQQPGQSLTLIATANQGSEATYESGFVIDKFPISRPNLTFSTLTVSNMSPEDSSIYLCSAETRNGEAFFGQGTRLTVV.